The present entry profiles one T cell receptor (beta chain) with its context. This sample is drawn from a study of T cell changes during pregnancy in multiple sclerosis. Clones were read by immunoSEQ multiplex PCR, and TCRdb kept only the in-frame ones, dropping some. The data show around 62,000 clones, about nine tenths seen once. The TCR sequence derives from a female donor with multiple sclerosis, enrolled in a pregnancy study. The sample consisted of CD4+ T cells from peripheral blood mononuclear cells, taken in the first trimester of pregnancy.

DNA for the CDR3: TGTGCCTGGGGCCCGGGTCGGATCTTCACTGAAGCTTTCTTT. Its translation is CAWGPGRIFTEAFF. V is TRBV30 and J is TRBJ1-1; D not resolved. Trimming took off 5 bases at V and 4 bases at J, with 17 bases between the two ends. CDR1 is GTSNPN and CDR2 is SVGIG in the germline V gene (reference sequence). The CDR3 has 14 amino acids.